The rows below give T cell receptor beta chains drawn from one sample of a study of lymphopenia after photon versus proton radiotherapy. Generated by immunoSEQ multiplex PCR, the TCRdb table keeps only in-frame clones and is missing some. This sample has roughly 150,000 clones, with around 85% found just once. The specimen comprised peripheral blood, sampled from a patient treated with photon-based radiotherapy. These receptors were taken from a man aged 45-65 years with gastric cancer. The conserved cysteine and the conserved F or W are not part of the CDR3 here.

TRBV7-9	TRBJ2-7	ASGIIRGDYEQY
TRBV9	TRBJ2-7	ASSPRDGLIYEQY
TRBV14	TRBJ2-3	ASSQQGTMHTQY
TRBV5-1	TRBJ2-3	ASSLVPREIIGTDTQY
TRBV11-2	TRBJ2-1	ASRTGFTYNEQF
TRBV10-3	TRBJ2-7	AIRGTVSYEQY
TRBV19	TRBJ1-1	ASSPGTVNTEAF
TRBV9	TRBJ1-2	ASSALTEVGYT
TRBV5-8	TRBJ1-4	ASSSIIRQSNEKLF
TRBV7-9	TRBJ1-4	ASSLARQGQEKLF
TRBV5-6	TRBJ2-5	ASSRVAGGETQY
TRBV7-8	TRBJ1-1	ASSLRGTEAF
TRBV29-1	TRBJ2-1	SVSTSTTYNEQF
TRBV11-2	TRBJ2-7	ASSSSTSGQY
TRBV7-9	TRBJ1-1	ASSLELNTEAF
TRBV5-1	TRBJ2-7	ASSPEGVYEQY
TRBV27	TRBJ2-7	ASSRGWAGVDEQY